A single sample gave rise to the 7 T cell receptor beta chains below, sequenced in a study of blood T cell repertoires in COVID-19. This table comes from immunoSEQ multiplex PCR, and its TCRdb copy is limited to in-frame clones, with some not included. This sample has more than 85,000 clones; 70% to 90% occur once, and the top ten carry about 1%. The sequencing sample was made of peripheral blood. These receptors were collected from a human donor in a cohort sampled during active COVID-19.

The chain has TRBV27 and TRBJ2-7, with D possibly TRBD1 on 8 matching bases. The CDR3 contains 14 residues. The V gene's germline CDR1 is MNHEY and CDR2 SMNVEV (reference sequence). Trimming removed 3 bases at V and 4 bases at J, with 13 bases between. The DNA for the CDR3 is TGTGCCAGCAGTTTGACACAGGGGGGGTACGAGCAGTACTTC. Translated: CASSLTQGGYEQYF.

In DNA, the CDR3 is TGTGCCAGCAGCTTCCTCAGGGTCGCCTACAATGAGCAGTTCTTC. Translation: CASSFLRVAYNEQFF. This sequence joins TRBV7-2 and TRBJ2-1; the D gene is possibly TRBD1 (5 bases). The V gene's germline CDR1 is SGHTA and CDR2 FQGNSA. The germline V and J ends were trimmed by 3 bases and 2 bases, with 11 bases remaining between them. The CDR3 is 15 residues long.

This rearrangement joins TRBV13 to TRBJ2-7; TRBD2 aligns across 7 bases. Germline V gives CDR1 PRHDT, CDR2 FYEKMQ (reference sequence). CDR3 length equals 15 residues. V lost 5 bases and J lost 0; bases outside the gene matches: 7. The CDR3 protein is CASSPLAGHSYEQYF. The CDR3 nucleotides read TGTGCCAGCAGCCCTTTAGCGGGTCACTCCTACGAGCAGTACTTC.

The chain employs TRBV11-3 and TRBJ2-5; 10 positions agree with TRBD2. After removal of 6 bases from V and 5 bases from J, the junction contained 12 bases not matched to a gene. From germline, CDR1 is SGHNT and CDR2 YENEEA. This CDR3 has 16 amino acids. In DNA form, the CDR3 reads TGTGCCAGCAGTCTCCATTTAGCGGGGGGCCGGGAGACCCAGTACTTC. This sequence encodes CASSLHLAGGRETQYF.

V is TRBV27 and J is TRBJ2-1, with D hard to call. There are 14 residues in the CDR3. V was trimmed by 2 bases and J by 4 bases, leaving 9 bases between them. Looked up from germline, CDR1 is MNHEY and CDR2 is SMNVEV (reference sequence). The CDR3 loop is CASSLVSGYNEQFF. The CDR3, as DNA: TGTGCCAGCAGTTTAGTCTCGGGTTACAATGAGCAGTTCTTC.

This chain joins TRBV4-1 and TRBJ2-5; D is possibly TRBD1 (6 bases). The CDR3 runs 14 residues. Germline-derived CDR1 and CDR2 are MGHRA and YSYEKL. V shed 0 bases and J shed 1 base, with 6 bases lying between them. Written as DNA, the CDR3 is TGCGCCAGCAGCCAAGACAGGGGCCAAGAGACCCAGTACTTC. Amino acids: CASSQDRGQETQYF.

This chain uses TRBV2 with TRBJ2-5, with 12 bases fitting TRBD2. Germline CDR1 reads SNHLY; CDR2 reads FYNNEI. The CDR3 loop spans 18 amino acids. The J segment lost 10 bases and the V segment lost 3 bases, leaving 18 bases of the junction unmatched. The CDR3 protein is CASSDKPSGRAPVRDQYF. Here the CDR3 DNA reads TGTGCCAGCAGTGACAAGCCTAGCGGGAGGGCCCCGGTTCGGGACCAGTACTTC.